There are many counts of the clone carrying this TCR beta chain. The antigen is not known. The CDR3 extends 3 residues past the end of the read, so its final part is completed from the germline J gene. The data originate from a study of T cell clonality in common variable immunodeficiency. Study observations and caveats: Fewer deletions and N-nucleotide insertions were reportedly seen in common variable immunodeficiency TCR beta sequences. CVID subjects showed higher TCRbeta clonality than healthy controls. T cell subpopulation sequencing would be needed to explain CVID clonality. Fewer TCRbeta clones were shared among CVID subjects than controls.

Profiled with immunoSEQ multiplex PCR; TCRdb holds only in-frame clones, not every one. The specimen gives 25,000 to 30,000 clones without singletons; the ten biggest hold 2.5% to 3.5%. The CDR3 is 15 amino acids. Trimming removed 6 bases from V and 0 bases from J, with 11 bases in between. Germline V gene lookup returns CDR1 SEHNR and CDR2 FQNEAQ (reference sequence). The specimen sequenced was peripheral blood mononuclear cells. The receptor was derived from a human donor with common variable immunodeficiency. The chain has TRBV7-9 and TRBJ1-4; the D gene is possibly TRBD1 (6 bases). Partial CDR3 DNA: TGTGCCAGCAGTCTTAGGGGGACAACTAATGAAAAA. As protein: CASSLRGTTNEK. The entire CDR3 reads CASSLRGTTNEKLFF.